Reported below is one T cell receptor (beta chain). Its cognate antigen is unknown. Expressed TCRB transcripts got sequenced, as all isolated RNA was reverse transcribed. Sequencing of naive, central memory and regulatory T cell samples gave an average of about 3.9 million reads. Sequencing was performed with immunoSEQ multiplex PCR; in TCRdb, only in-frame clones are kept and a portion is missing. This sample has more than 300,000 clones, with around 9% found just once. The source of the sample is a study of beta chain features in type 1 diabetes. Across the whole study: No age, gender or cell yield differences were seen between patients and healthy donors. The examined sorted cells totaled 85 million to 120 million across samples.

V dropped 5 bases and J dropped 4 bases, with 7 bases sitting between them. The length of the CDR3 is 11 residues. Germline V gene data show CDR1 as DFQATT and CDR2 as SNEGSKA (reference sequence). Whole-study results and caveats: Junctions at VDJ sites from type 1 diabetes patients had fewer insertions and more deletions. Type 1 diabetes patients had TCRB CDR3s that were shorter (moderately but significantly so) in all four CD4+ subsets.

The chain combines TRBV20-1 with TRBJ2-3; D not resolved. This receptor was obtained from a man aged 30 to 45 with type 1 diabetes. The sequenced sample was central memory CD4+ T cells from blood. CDR3 region: CSAARADTQYF. The CDR3 DNA follows: TGCAGTGCTGCCCGCGCAGATACGCAGTATTTT.